One and the same sample provided the 5 T cell receptor beta chains below, sequenced in a study of blood T cell repertoires in COVID-19. The table came from immunoSEQ multiplex PCR; TCRdb's copy has only in-frame clones and leaves some out. The data contain roughly 320,000 clones, approximately 89% of them singletons. Sample: peripheral blood. The source of these receptors is a woman in her thirties with COVID-19, enrolled during active disease.

This clone has just one count. This chain links TRBV20-1 with TRBJ2-1; D is unclear. Germline CDR1 and CDR2: DFQATT and SNEGSKA (reference sequence). V was pared by 5 bases and J by 0 bases, with 2 bases between. The CDR3 consists of 11 residues. The CDR3 region is CSALSYNEQFF. DNA of the CDR3: TGCAGTGCTCTCTCCTACAATGAGCAGTTCTTC.

The V call is TRBV4-1, the J call TRBJ1-2; 7 nucleotides match TRBD1. Germline V gene lookup returns CDR1 MGHRA and CDR2 YSYEKL. CDR3 size: 14 residues. Trimming cost V 5 bases and J 7 bases; bases outside gene matches: 10. The CDR3 DNA reads TGCGCCAGCAGCACCCGACAGGGAGCGGCTGGCTACACCTTC. Its translation is CASSTRQGAAGYTF.

The chain is built from TRBV18 and TRBJ1-5; tentative D call: TRBD1 (5 bases). The V end lost 5 bases, the J end lost 4 bases, and 9 bases lay between the germline ends. CDR3 length: 13 amino acids. From germline, CDR1 is KGHSH and CDR2 LQKENI. CDR3 coding DNA: TGTGCCAGCTCAGCTGGGGCAAATCAGCCCCAGCATTTT. Translation: CASSAGANQPQHF.

The CDR3 protein is CASSSRQGPDTQYF. CDR3 sequence (DNA): TGTGCCAGCAGCTCGCGACAGGGGCCAGATACGCAGTATTTT. This chain links TRBV11-3 with TRBJ2-3; 8 bases align to TRBD1. CDR3 length: 14 residues. With 4 bases clipped from V and 4 bases from J, the junction kept 4 bases outside the gene matches. Germline-derived CDR1 and CDR2 are SGHNT and YENEEA.

This clone showed up just once. The V call is TRBV5-1, the J call TRBJ1-4, with a possible D match to TRBD1 (5 bases). Germline V lookup: CDR1 SGHRS, CDR2 YFSETQ. Trimming took off 3 bases at V and 0 bases at J, with 12 bases between the two ends. The CDR3 runs 16 residues. In DNA form, the CDR3 reads TGCGCCAGCAGCTGGGTAGGGGATGCAACTAATGAAAAACTGTTTTTT. The encoded protein is CASSWVGDATNEKLFF.